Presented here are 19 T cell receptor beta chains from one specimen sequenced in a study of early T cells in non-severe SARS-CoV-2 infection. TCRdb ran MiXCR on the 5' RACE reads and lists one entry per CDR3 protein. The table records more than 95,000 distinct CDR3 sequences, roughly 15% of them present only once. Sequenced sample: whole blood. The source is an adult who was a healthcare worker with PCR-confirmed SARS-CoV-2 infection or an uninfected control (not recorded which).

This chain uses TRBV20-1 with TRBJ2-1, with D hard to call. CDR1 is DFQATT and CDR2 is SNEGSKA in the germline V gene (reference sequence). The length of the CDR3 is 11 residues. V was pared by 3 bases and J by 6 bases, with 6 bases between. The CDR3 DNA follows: TGCAGTGCTAGGAGAACCAATGAGCAGTTCTTC. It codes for CSARRTNEQFF.

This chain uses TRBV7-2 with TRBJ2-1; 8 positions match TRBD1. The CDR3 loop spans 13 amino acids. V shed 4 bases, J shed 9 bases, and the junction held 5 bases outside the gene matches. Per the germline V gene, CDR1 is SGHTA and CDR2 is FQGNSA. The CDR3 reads CASSSTGVSEQFF. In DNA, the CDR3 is TGTGCCAGCAGCTCGACAGGGGTAAGTGAGCAGTTCTTC.

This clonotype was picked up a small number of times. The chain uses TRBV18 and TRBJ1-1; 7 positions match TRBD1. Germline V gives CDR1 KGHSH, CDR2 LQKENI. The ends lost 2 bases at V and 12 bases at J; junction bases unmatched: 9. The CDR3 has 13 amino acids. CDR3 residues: CASSPGTVKKSFF. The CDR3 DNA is TGTGCCAGCTCACCAGGGACAGTAAAGAAGTCTTTCTTT.

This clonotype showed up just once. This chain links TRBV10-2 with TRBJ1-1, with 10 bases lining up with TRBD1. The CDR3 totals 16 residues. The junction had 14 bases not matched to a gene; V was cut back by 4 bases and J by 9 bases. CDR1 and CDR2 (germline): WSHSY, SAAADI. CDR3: CASSVSLLLGQGKAFF. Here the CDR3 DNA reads TGCGCCAGCAGTGTGTCACTCCTCCTGGGACAGGGGAAAGCTTTCTTT.

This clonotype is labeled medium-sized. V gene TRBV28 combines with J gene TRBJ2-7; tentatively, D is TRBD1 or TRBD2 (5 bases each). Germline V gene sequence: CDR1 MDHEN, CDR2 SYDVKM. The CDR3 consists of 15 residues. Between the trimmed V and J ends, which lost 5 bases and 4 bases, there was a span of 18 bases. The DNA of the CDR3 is TGTGCCAGCAGTCTTCTTGGGGGACCCCTATACGAGCAGTACTTC. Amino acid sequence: CASSLLGGPLYEQYF.

The CDR3 sequence: CASRAGAGYEQYF. CDR3 sequence (DNA): TGTGCCAGCAGAGCAGGGGCTGGCTACGAGCAGTACTTC. This chain uses TRBV28 with TRBJ2-7, with a tentative D call TRBD1 (6 bases). The germline V and J ends were trimmed by 6 bases and 3 bases, with 12 bases remaining between them. Per germline, CDR1 MDHEN and CDR2 SYDVKM. The CDR3 has 13 residues.

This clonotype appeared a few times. This CDR3 is CASSSSGGPSTGELFF. CDR3 nucleotides: TGTGCCAGCAGTTCCTCCGGGGGGCCAAGCACCGGGGAGCTGTTTTTT. The J gene is TRBJ2-2, the V gene TRBV28; D might be TRBD2 (7 bases). Per germline, CDR1 MDHEN and CDR2 SYDVKM. With 4 bases removed from V and 4 bases from J, the gap between germline ends came to 16 bases. CDR3 length equals 16 residues.

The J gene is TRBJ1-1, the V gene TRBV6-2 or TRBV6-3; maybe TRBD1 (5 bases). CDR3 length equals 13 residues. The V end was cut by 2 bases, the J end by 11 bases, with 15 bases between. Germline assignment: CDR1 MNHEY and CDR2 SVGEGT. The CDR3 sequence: CASSYQEVRDAFF. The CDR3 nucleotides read TGTGCCAGCAGTTACCAAGAGGTACGGGACGCTTTCTTT.

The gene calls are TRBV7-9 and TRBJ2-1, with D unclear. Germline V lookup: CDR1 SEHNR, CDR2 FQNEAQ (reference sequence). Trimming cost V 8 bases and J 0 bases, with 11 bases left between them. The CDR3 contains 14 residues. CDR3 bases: TGTGCCAGCGAAAGAAGTAGCTCCTACAATGAGCAGTTCTTC. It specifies CASERSSSYNEQFF.

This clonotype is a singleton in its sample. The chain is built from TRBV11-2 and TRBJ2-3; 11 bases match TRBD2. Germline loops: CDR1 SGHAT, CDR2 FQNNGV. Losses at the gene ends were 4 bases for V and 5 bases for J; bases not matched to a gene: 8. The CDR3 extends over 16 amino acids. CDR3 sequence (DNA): TGTGCCAGCAGCTCAGCCGGGCTAGCGGGAGGAGATACGCAGTATTTT. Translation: CASSSAGLAGGDTQYF.

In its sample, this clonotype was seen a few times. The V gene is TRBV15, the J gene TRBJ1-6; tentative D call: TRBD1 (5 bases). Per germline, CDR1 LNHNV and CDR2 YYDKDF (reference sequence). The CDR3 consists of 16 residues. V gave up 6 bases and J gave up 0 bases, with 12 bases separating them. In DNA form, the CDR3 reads TGTGCCACCAGGACGGCGGGGCGCTCCTATAATTCACCCCTCCACTTT. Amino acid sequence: CATRTAGRSYNSPLHF.

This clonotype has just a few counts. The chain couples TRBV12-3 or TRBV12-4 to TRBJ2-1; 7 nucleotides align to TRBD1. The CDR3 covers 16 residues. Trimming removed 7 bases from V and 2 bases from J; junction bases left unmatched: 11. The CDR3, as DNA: TGTGCCAGCACCGACTTACAGGGGCTGGCCTACAATGAGCAGTTCTTC. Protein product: CASTDLQGLAYNEQFF.

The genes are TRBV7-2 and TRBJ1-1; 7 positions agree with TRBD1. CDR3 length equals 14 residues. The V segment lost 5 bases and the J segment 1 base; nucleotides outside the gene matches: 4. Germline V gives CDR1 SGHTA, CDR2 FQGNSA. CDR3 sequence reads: CASSRRQGNTEAFF. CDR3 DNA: TGTGCCAGCAGCCGGAGACAGGGGAACACTGAAGCTTTCTTT.

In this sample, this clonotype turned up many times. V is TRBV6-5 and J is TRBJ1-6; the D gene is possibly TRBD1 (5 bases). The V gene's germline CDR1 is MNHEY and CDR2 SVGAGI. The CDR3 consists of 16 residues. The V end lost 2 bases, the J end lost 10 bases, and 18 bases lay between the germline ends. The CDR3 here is CASSYKPGLQGSPLHF. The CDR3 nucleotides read TGTGCCAGCAGTTACAAACCGGGACTCCAGGGCTCACCCCTCCACTTT.

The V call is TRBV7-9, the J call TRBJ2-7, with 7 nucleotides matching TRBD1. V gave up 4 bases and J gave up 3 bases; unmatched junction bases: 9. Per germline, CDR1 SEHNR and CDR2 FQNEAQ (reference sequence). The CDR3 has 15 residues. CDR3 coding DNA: TGTGCCAGCAGCTCGTCGACAGGGCCTAACTACGAGCAGTACTTC. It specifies CASSSSTGPNYEQYF.

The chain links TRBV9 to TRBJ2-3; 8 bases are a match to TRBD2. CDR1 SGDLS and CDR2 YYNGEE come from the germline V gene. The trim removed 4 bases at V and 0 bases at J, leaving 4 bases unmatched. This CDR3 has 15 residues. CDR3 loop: CASSTSGGSTDTQYF. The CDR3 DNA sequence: TGTGCCAGCAGCACTAGCGGAGGTAGCACAGATACGCAGTATTTT.

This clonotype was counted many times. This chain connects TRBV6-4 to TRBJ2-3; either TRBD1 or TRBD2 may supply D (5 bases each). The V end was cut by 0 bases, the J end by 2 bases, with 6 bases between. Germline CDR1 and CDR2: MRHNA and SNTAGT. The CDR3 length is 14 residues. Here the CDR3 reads CASSDSGTTDTQYF. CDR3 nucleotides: TGTGCCAGCAGTGACTCAGGGACCACAGATACGCAGTATTTT.

The CDR3 loop is CASSPGLAGLYF. The DNA of the CDR3 is TGTGCCAGCAGCCCGGGACTAGCGGGGCTGTACTTC. The chain links TRBV12-3 or TRBV12-4 to TRBJ2-7, with TRBD2 identical over 13 bases. J was trimmed by 12 bases and V by 6 bases; bases with no gene match: 5. The CDR3 is 12 amino acids.

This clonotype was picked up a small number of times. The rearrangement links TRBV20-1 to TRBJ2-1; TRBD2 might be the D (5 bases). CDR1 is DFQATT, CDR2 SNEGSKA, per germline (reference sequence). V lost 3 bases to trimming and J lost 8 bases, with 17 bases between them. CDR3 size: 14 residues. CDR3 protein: CSASGPFSRDEQFF. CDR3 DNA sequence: TGCAGTGCTAGCGGACCCTTCTCGAGGGATGAGCAGTTCTTC.